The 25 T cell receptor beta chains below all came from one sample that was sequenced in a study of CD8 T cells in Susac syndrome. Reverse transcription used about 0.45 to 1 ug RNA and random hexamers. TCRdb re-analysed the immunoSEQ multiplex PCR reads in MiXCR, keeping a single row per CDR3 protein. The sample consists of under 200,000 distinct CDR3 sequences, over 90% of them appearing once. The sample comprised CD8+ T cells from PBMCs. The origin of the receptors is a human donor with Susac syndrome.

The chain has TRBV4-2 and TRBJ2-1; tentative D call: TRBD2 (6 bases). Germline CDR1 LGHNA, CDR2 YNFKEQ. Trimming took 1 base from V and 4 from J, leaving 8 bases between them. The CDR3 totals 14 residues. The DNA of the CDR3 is TGTGCCAGCAGCCAAGGGGGACTTTACAATGAGCAGTTCTTC. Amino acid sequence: CASSQGGLYNEQFF.

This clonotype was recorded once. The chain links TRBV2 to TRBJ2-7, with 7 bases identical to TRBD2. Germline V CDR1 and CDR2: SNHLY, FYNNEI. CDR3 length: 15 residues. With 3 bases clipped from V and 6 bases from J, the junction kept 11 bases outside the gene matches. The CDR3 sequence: CASSEVETAGTEQYF. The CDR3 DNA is TGTGCCAGCAGTGAGGTTGAGACAGCGGGAACCGAGCAGTACTTC.

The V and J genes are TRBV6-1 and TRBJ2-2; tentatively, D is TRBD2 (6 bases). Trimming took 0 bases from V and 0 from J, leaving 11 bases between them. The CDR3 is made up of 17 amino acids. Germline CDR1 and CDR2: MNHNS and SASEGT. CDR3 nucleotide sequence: TGTGCCAGCAGTGAAGCCCCCCTAGCGACGAACACCGGGGAGCTGTTTTTT. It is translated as CASSEAPLATNTGELFF.

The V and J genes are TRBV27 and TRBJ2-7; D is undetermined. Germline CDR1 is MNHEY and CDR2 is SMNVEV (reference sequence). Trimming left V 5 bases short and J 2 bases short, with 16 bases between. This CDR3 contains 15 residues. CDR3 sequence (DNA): TGTGCCAGCAGTCCAAACGGACCCTCGACCTACGAGCAGTACTTC. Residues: CASSPNGPSTYEQYF.

CDR3 nucleotides: TGTGCCAGCAAGTTTGGGGAAGCCTACGAGCAGTACTTC. Translation: CASKFGEAYEQYF. The chain recombines TRBV28 with TRBJ2-7; no clear D gene. V dropped 7 bases and J dropped 2 bases, with 12 bases sitting between them. The germline CDR1 and CDR2 sequences are MDHEN and SYDVKM. The CDR3 runs 13 residues.

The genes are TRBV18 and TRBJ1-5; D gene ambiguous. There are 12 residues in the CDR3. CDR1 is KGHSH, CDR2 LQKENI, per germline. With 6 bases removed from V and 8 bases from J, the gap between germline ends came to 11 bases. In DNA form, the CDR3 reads TGTGCCAGCTCGATCGGAGCTGAGCCCCAGCATTTT. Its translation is CASSIGAEPQHF. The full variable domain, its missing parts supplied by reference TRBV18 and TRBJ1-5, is NAGVMQNPRHLVRRRGQEARLRCSPMKGHSHVYWYRQLPEEGLKFMVYLQKENIIDESGMPKERFSAEFPKEGPSILRIQQVVRGDSAAYFCASSIGAEPQHFGDGTRLSIL.

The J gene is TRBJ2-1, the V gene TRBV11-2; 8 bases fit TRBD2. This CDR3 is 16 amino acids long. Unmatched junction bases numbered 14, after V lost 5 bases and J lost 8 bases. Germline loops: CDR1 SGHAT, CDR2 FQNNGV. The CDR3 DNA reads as TGTGCCAGCAGCGGTATTCCTAGCGGGTTTATTGATGAGCAGTTCTTC. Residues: CASSGIPSGFIDEQFF. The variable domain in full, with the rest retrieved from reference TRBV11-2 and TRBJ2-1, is EAGVAQSPRYKIIEKRQSVAFWCNPISGHATLYWYQQILGQGPKLLIQFQNNGVVDDSQLPKDRFSAERLKGVDSTLKIQPAKLEDSAVYLCASSGIPSGFIDEQFFGPGTRLTVL.

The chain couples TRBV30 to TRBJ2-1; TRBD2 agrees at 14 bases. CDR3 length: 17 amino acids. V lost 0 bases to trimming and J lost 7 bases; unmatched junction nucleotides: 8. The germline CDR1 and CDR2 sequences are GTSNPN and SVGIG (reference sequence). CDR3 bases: TGTGCCTGGAGTGTATTTCGGACTAGCGGGGGGACGAATGAGCAGTTCTTC. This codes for CAWSVFRTSGGTNEQFF.

CDR3 DNA: TGTGCCAGCATCCCCCGGTCCCTTGACACTGAAGCTTTCTTT. Encoded protein: CASIPRSLDTEAFF. V is TRBV27 and J is TRBJ1-1, with no clear D. This CDR3 has 14 amino acids. In germline, CDR1 is MNHEY, CDR2 SMNVEV (reference sequence). The V end lost 7 bases, the J end lost 3 bases, and 15 bases lay between the germline ends.

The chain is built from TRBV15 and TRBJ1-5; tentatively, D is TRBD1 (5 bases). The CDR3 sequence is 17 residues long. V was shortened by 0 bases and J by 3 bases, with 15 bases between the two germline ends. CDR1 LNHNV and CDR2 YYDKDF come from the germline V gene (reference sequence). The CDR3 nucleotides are TGTGCCACCAGCAGAGACGGTATCGGGGCCAACAATCAGCCCCAGCATTTT. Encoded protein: CATSRDGIGANNQPQHF.

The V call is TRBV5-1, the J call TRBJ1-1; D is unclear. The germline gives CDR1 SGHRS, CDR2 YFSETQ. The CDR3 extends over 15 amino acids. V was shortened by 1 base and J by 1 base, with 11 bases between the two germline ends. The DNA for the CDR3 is TGCGCCAGCAGCTTGAGGTCAGTCGCGAACACTGAAGCTTTCTTT. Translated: CASSLRSVANTEAFF.

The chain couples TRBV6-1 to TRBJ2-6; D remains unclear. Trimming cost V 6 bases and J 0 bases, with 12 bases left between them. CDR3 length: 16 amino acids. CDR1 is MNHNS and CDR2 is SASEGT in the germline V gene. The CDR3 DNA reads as TGTGCCAGCAGACCCTCTTGGGGCTCTGGGGCCAACGTCCTGACTTTC. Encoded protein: CASRPSWGSGANVLTF.

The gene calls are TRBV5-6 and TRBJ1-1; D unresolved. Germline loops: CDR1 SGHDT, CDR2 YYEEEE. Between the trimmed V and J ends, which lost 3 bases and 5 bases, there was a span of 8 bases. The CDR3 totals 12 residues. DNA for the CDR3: TGTGCCAGCAGCTCCGAAGGTACTGAAGCTTTCTTT. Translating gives CASSSEGTEAFF. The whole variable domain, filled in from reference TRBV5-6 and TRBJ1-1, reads DAGVTQSPTHLIKTRGQQVTLRCSPKSGHDTVSWYQQALGQGPQFIFQYYEEEERQRGNFPDRFSGHQFPNYSSELNVNALLLGDSALYLCASSSEGTEAFFGQGTRLTVV.

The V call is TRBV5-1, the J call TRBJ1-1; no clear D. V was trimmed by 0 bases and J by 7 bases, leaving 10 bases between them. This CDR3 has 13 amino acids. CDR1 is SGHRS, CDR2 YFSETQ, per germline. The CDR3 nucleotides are TGCGCCAGCAGCTTGGCCGGGGTAGATGAAGCTTTCTTT. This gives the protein CASSLAGVDEAFF.

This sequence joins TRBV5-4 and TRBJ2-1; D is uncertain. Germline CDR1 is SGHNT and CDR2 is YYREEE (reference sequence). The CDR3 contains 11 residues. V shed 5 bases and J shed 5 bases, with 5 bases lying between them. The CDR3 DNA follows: TGTGCCAGCAGAATCCACAATGAGCAGTTCTTC. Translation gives CASRIHNEQFF.

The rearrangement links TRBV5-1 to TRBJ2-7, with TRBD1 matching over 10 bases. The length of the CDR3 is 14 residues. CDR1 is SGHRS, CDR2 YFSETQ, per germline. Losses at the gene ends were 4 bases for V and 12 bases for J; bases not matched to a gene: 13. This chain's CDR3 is CASSLETGGRVPYF. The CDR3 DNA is TGCGCCAGCAGCCTCGAGACAGGGGGCAGGGTTCCGTACTTC.

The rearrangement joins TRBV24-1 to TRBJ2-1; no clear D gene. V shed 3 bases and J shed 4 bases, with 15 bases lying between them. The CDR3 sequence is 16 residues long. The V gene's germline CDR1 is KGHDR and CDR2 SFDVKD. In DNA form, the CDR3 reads TGTGCCACCAGTGATGCCCACGGGTCCTCTTACAATGAGCAGTTCTTC. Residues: CATSDAHGSSYNEQFF.

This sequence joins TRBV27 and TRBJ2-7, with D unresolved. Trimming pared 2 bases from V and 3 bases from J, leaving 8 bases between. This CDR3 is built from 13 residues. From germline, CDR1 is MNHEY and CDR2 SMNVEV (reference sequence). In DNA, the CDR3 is TGTGCCAGCAGTTTAAAGGGAAACTACGAGCAGTACTTC. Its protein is CASSLKGNYEQYF.

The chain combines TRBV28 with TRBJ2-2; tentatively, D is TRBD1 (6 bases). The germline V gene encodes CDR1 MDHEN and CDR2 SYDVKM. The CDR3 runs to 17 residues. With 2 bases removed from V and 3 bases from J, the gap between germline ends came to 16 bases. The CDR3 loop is CASSLRDTLPDTGELFF. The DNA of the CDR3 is TGTGCCAGCAGTTTAAGGGACACTCTACCAGACACCGGGGAGCTGTTTTTT.

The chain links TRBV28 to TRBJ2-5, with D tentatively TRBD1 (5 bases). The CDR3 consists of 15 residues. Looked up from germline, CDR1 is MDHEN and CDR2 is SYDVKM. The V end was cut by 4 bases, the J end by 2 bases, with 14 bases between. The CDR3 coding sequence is TGTGCCAGCAGTTCGATACCAGGGAAGCAAGAGACCCAGTACTTC. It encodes CASSSIPGKQETQYF.

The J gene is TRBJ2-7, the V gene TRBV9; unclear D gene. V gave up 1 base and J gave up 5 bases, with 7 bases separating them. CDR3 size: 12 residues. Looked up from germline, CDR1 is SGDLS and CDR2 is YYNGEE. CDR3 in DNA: TGTGCCAGCAGCGTAAATCAAAACGAGCAGTACTTC. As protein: CASSVNQNEQYF.

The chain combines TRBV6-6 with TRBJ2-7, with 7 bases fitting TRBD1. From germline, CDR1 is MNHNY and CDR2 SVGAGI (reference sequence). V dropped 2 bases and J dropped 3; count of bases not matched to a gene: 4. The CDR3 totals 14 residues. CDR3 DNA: TGTGCCAGCAGTTACCGGACAGGCTTCTACGAGCAGTACTTC. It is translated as CASSYRTGFYEQYF.

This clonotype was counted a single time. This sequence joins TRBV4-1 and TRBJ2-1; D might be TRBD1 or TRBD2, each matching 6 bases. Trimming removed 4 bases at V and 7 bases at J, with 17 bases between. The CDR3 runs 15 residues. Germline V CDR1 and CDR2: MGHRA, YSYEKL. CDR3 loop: CASSLPPGGVNEQFF. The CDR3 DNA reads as TGCGCCAGCAGCCTCCCCCCCGGGGGCGTGAATGAGCAGTTCTTC.

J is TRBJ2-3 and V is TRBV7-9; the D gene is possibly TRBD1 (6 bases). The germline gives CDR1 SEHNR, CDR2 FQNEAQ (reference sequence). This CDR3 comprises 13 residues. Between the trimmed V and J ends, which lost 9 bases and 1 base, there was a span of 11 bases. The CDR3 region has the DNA TGTGCCAGACGGACAGCGGGCACAGATACGCAGTATTTT. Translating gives CARRTAGTDTQYF.

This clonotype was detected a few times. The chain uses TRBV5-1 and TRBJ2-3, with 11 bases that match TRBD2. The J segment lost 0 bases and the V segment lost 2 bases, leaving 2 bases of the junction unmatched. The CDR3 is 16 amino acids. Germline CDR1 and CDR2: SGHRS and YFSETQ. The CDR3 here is CASSFLAGGSTDTQYF. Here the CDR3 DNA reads TGCGCCAGCAGCTTTCTAGCGGGGGGCAGCACAGATACGCAGTATTTT.